A single T cell receptor (beta chain) is shown here with its context. CDR1 is SGHDT, CDR2 YYEEEE, per germline. The CDR3 covers 13 residues. V lost 4 bases to trimming and J lost 6 bases; unmatched junction nucleotides: 4. These data come from a study of blood T cell repertoires in COVID-19. Method: immunoSEQ multiplex PCR; TCRdb's copy keeps in-frame clones and lacks some. The sample includes roughly 340,000 clones, over 75% seen only once; the top ten take 1%. This TCR was recovered from a man between 18 and 29 years old who had recovered from COVID-19. This chain links TRBV5-6 with TRBJ2-7; 10 bases are shared with TRBD1. Sequences were obtained from PBMCs or T cells enriched from blood (not recorded which). Here the CDR3 reads CASSTWTGGEQYF. In DNA, the CDR3 is TGTGCCAGCAGCACCTGGACAGGGGGCGAGCAGTACTTC.